This T cell receptor beta chain was identified during a study of blood T cell repertoires in COVID-19. Whole-study context: Some COVID-19 samples were acute and others convalescent; all came from the United States, Italy and Spain. In each case, the material was cDNA or gDNA derived from T cells, B-cell-depleted T cells, or PBMCs.

Original analysis: Quantification of nucleated cells was approximated via reference gene primer amplification. Assay: immunoSEQ multiplex PCR; the TCRdb copy retains only in-frame clones and omits some. The DNA was the basis for D and trimming; V, J and clone size are from that table. The sample includes around 300,000 clones, around 87% of them seen just once. Germline CDR1 and CDR2: MDHEN and SYDVKM. This CDR3 comprises 12 residues. Trimming shortened V by 3 bases and J by 5 bases, and 7 bases separated the two germline ends. The chain is built from TRBV28 and TRBJ1-1; D unresolved. The sample was peripheral blood. The sequence was obtained from a woman aged 45-59 years with active or convalescent COVID-19. In nucleotides, the CDR3 is TGTGCCAGCAGTTTGGTGCGGACTGAAGCTTTCTTT. This codes for CASSLVRTEAFF.